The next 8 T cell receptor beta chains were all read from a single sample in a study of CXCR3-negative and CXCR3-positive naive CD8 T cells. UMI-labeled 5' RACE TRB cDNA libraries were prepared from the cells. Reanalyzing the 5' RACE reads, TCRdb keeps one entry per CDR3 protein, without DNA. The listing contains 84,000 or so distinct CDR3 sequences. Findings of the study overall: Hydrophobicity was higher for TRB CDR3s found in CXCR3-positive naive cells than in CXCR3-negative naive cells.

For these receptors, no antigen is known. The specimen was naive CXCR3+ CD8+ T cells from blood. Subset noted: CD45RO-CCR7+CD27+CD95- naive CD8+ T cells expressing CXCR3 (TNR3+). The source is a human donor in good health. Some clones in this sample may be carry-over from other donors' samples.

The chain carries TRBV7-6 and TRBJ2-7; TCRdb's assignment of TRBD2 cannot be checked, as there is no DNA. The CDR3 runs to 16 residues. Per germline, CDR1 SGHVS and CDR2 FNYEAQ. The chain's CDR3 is CASSAGLAGVPYEQYF.

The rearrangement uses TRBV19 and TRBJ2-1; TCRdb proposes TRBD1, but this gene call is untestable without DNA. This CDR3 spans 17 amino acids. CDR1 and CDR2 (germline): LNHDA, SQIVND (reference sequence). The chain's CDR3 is CASSIGPHRLLDNEQFF.

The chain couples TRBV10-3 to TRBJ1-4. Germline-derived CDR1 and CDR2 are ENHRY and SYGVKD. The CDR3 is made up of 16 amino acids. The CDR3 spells CAIRSGSESTNEKLFF.

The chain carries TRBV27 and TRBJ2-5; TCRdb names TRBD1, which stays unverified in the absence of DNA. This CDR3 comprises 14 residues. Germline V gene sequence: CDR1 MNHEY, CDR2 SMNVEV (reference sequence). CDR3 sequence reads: CASRPTGEVETQYF.

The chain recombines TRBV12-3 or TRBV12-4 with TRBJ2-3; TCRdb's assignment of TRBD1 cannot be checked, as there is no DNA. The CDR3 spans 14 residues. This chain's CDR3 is CASSPGPNTDTQYF.

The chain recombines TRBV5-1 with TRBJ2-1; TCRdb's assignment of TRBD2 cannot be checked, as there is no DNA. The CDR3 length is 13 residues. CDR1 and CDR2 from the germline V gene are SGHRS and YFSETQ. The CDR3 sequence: CASSFGGVDEQFF.

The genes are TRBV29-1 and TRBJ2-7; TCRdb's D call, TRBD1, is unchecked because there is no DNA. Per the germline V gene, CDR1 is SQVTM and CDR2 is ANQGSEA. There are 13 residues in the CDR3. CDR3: CSARDRASYEQYF.

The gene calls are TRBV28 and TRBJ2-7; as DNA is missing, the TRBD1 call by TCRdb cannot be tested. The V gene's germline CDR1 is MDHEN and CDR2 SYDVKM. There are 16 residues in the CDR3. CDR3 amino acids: CASSLSIGTGPYEQYF.